These 24 T cell receptor beta chains were all obtained from the same sample, sequenced in a study of cytomegalovirus exposure and HLA in healthy donors. PCR amplification relied on 60 Vbeta primers (plus 13 Jbeta primers). The protocol was immunoSEQ multiplex PCR, while the TCRdb copy is restricted to in-frame clones and leaves out a portion. The sample lists roughly 120,000 clones, 75% to 85% seen once, with roughly 3.5% in the top ten. Sequenced input: PBMCs. The receptors were gathered from a man aged 40-49 years in good health and CMV-seronegative.

The genes are TRBV2 and TRBJ1-5; TRBD1 is a possible D gene (6 bases). The CDR3 has 17 amino acids. Per germline, CDR1 SNHLY and CDR2 FYNNEI. Trimming removed 5 bases from V and 9 bases from J, with 26 bases in between. Here the CDR3 reads CASSILPGHQGFSPQHF. CDR3 sequence (DNA): TGTGCCAGCAGTATATTACCGGGACACCAAGGATTTTCGCCCCAGCATTTT.

V gene TRBV19 combines with J gene TRBJ1-1; possibly TRBD1 for D (5 bases). V was clipped by 7 bases and J by 0 bases, with 9 bases between them. Per the germline V gene, CDR1 is LNHDA and CDR2 is SQIVND (reference sequence). This CDR3 has 13 residues. The CDR3 protein is CASTRGMNTEAFF. CDR3 nucleotide sequence: TGTGCCAGTACTCGGGGGATGAACACTGAAGCTTTCTTT. Complete variable domain (other parts from reference TRBV19 and TRBJ1-1): DGGITQSPKYLFRKEGQNVTLSCEQNLNHDAMYWYRQDPGQGLRLIYYSQIVNDFQKGDIAEGYSVSREKKESFPLTVTSAQKNPTAFYLCASTRGMNTEAFFGQGTRLTVV.

As concerns this clone: The junction departs from germline at one end; a sequencing error may be responsible. The CDR3 nucleotides read TGTGCCAACAGCCTATATCATTCAGGGCGCTCCTATAATTCACCCCTCCACTTT. It specifies CANSLYHSGRSYNSPLHF. V is TRBV7-8 and J is TRBJ1-6, with D maybe TRBD1 (5 bases). This CDR3 has 18 residues. Germline CDR1 and CDR2: SGHVS and FQNEAQ.

V usage is TRBV6-1 and J usage is TRBJ2-7; D perhaps matches TRBD2 (6 bases). The CDR3 sequence is 15 residues long. CDR1 is MNHNS and CDR2 is SASEGT in the germline V gene. V was cut by 5 bases and J by 3 bases, with 17 bases left in between. CDR3 sequence reads: CASSLNRDLFYEQYF. The CDR3 nucleotides read TGTGCCAGCAGTTTAAACCGGGACTTGTTCTACGAGCAGTACTTC.

The chain employs TRBV19 and TRBJ2-4; 12 positions agree with TRBD2. The V gene's germline CDR1 is LNHDA and CDR2 SQIVND (reference sequence). The CDR3 totals 16 residues. J was trimmed by 11 bases and V by 6 bases; bases with no gene match: 14. The CDR3 DNA reads as TGTGCCAGTAGAGACCTAGCGGGGGGGCTCAGTCATGTTCAGTACTTC. This translates into CASRDLAGGLSHVQYF.

The chain recombines TRBV11-2 with TRBJ1-5; D is uncertain. The germline gives CDR1 SGHAT, CDR2 FQNNGV. This CDR3 comprises 16 residues. V was clipped by 1 base and J by 0 bases, with 10 bases between them. CDR3 coding DNA: TGTGCCAGCAGCTTAGGCGGCAGTTATAGCAATCAGCCCCAGCATTTT. Amino acids: CASSLGGSYSNQPQHF.

The table lists this clone with a few counts. Here the CDR3 DNA reads TGTGCCAGCAGCCAGCAGGACAGGGCTGGGGAGCTGTTTTTT. Protein: CASSQQDRAGELFF. The V gene is TRBV4-2, the J gene TRBJ2-2; TRBD1 agrees at 8 bases. Germline CDR1 is LGHNA and CDR2 is YNFKEQ. The CDR3 spans 14 residues. With V trimmed by 3 bases and J by 8 bases, 5 bases remained unmatched.

The rearrangement joins TRBV9 to TRBJ1-6; 8 bases line up with TRBD1. The trim removed 2 bases at V and 9 bases at J, leaving 4 bases unmatched. CDR1 is SGDLS and CDR2 is YYNGEE in the germline V gene. The CDR3 runs 14 residues. The CDR3 loop is CASSVGQVGSPLHF. In DNA form, the CDR3 reads TGTGCCAGCAGCGTGGGACAGGTCGGTTCACCCCTCCACTTT. Together with reference TRBV9 and TRBJ1-6, the CDR3 gives the full variable domain: DSGVTQTPKHLITATGQRVTLRCSPRSGDLSVYWYQQSLDQGLQFLIQYYNGEERAKGNILERFSAQQFPDLHSELNLSSLELGDSALYFCASSVGQVGSPLHFGNGTRLTVT.

The rearrangement links TRBV7-2 to TRBJ1-1; D call uncertain. The CDR3 has 15 residues. V shed 1 base and J shed 8 bases, with 17 bases lying between them. Per germline, CDR1 SGHTA and CDR2 FQGNSA. The CDR3 here is CASSLDPLPHQEAFF. The CDR3 DNA is TGTGCCAGCAGCTTAGATCCCCTCCCCCACCAGGAAGCTTTCTTT.

The chain combines TRBV11-2 with TRBJ2-5, with D perhaps TRBD2 (6 bases). This CDR3 is built from 13 residues. The V end lost 4 bases, the J end lost 2 bases, and 8 bases lay between the germline ends. Per the germline V gene, CDR1 is SGHAT and CDR2 is FQNNGV. In DNA form, the CDR3 reads TGTGCCAGCAGCTCCGGGGGACAAGAGACCCAGTACTTC. Translated: CASSSGGQETQYF.

The chain is built from TRBV4-3 and TRBJ2-3, with 9 bases that match TRBD2. V shed 0 bases and J 9 bases; nucleotides not matched to a gene: 10. CDR3 size: 16 residues. Looked up from germline, CDR1 is LGHNA and CDR2 is YSLEER. The CDR3 sequence is CASSQDRFSGGATQYF. The CDR3 coding sequence is TGCGCCAGCAGCCAAGATCGTTTTAGCGGGGGAGCGACGCAGTATTTT.

This chain joins TRBV2 and TRBJ1-1; D remains ambiguous. The CDR3 sequence is 14 residues long. V dropped 5 bases and J dropped 0 bases, with 10 bases sitting between them. Germline V gene data show CDR1 as SNHLY and CDR2 as FYNNEI. The CDR3 nucleotides are TGTGCCAGCAGTAAAGTGGGCCTGAACACTGAAGCTTTCTTT. Translating gives CASSKVGLNTEAFF.

This sequence joins TRBV11-2 and TRBJ1-1; 7 bases agree with TRBD1. V gave up 5 bases and J gave up 3 bases; unmatched junction bases: 6. The CDR3 length is 14 residues. Germline V gene data show CDR1 as SGHAT and CDR2 as FQNNGV. The CDR3 nucleotides read TGTGCCAGCAGCCGAGACAGGGCTTACACTGAAGCTTTCTTT. This sequence encodes CASSRDRAYTEAFF.

The J gene is TRBJ2-1, the V gene TRBV10-3; TRBD1 aligns across 7 bases. Germline loops: CDR1 ENHRY, CDR2 SYGVKD. V shed 5 bases, J shed 10 bases, and the junction held 5 bases outside the gene matches. The CDR3 extends over 12 amino acids. Here the CDR3 reads CAISSDRAEQFF. The CDR3, as DNA: TGTGCCATCAGTTCAGACAGGGCGGAGCAGTTCTTC.

Written as DNA, the CDR3 is TGTGCCAGCAGCTCACGACAGGGACGAGGCCAGCCCCAGCATTTT. Translation: CASSSRQGRGQPQHF. The chain is built from TRBV5-6 and TRBJ1-5; TRBD1 matches 7 bases. With 3 bases clipped from V and 7 bases from J, the junction kept 10 bases outside the gene matches. CDR1 and CDR2 from the germline V gene are SGHDT and YYEEEE. The CDR3 is 15 amino acids.

V usage is TRBV7-9 and J usage is TRBJ2-3; 7 bases fit TRBD2. This CDR3 has 17 residues. V gave up 2 bases and J gave up 7 bases; unmatched junction bases: 15. Germline CDR1 and CDR2: SEHNR and FQNEAQ (reference sequence). For the CDR3, the DNA is TGTGCCAGCAGCTTAATGCGGTCCAGCGGGGCAGGGAATACGCAGTATTTT. Translating it yields CASSLMRSSGAGNTQYF.

This chain connects TRBV19 to TRBJ1-5, with 7 bases identical to TRBD1. The CDR3 is 13 residues long. The germline CDR1 and CDR2 sequences are LNHDA and SQIVND (reference sequence). After removal of 6 bases from V and 1 base from J, the junction contained 0 bases not matched to a gene. The CDR3 reads CASSRGSNQPQHF. The CDR3 coding sequence is TGTGCCAGTAGCAGGGGGAGCAATCAGCCCCAGCATTTT. Complete variable domain (other parts from reference TRBV19 and TRBJ1-5): DGGITQSPKYLFRKEGQNVTLSCEQNLNHDAMYWYRQDPGQGLRLIYYSQIVNDFQKGDIAEGYSVSREKKESFPLTVTSAQKNPTAFYLCASSRGSNQPQHFGDGTRLSIL.

The chain joins TRBV18 to TRBJ1-5; unclear D gene. The ends were cut back, 1 base at V and 0 bases at J, with 10 bases in the middle. The germline V gene encodes CDR1 KGHSH and CDR2 LQKENI. The CDR3 totals 16 residues. The CDR3 here is CASSPLGGNSNQPQHF. The CDR3 DNA is TGTGCCAGCTCACCACTCGGAGGGAATAGCAATCAGCCCCAGCATTTT.

V gene TRBV6-1 combines with J gene TRBJ1-2, with TRBD1 matching 8 bases. Trimming took 1 base from V and 4 from J; bases not matched to a gene: 11. CDR1 is MNHNS and CDR2 is SASEGT in the germline V gene. This CDR3 has 17 amino acids. This chain's CDR3 is CASSEDEDRVTPYGYTF. The CDR3, as DNA: TGTGCCAGCAGTGAAGATGAGGACAGGGTAACCCCCTATGGCTACACCTTC.

This clone appeared a single time. The V and J genes are TRBV10-3 and TRBJ1-2; D perhaps matches TRBD1 (6 bases). Per germline, CDR1 ENHRY and CDR2 SYGVKD. The CDR3 runs to 13 residues. Trimming removed 8 bases from V and 2 bases from J, with 12 bases in between. The CDR3 nucleotides read TGTGCCATCGGGCGTCAGGGGAACTATGGCTACACCTTC. As protein: CAIGRQGNYGYTF.

V and J are TRBV19 and TRBJ1-1; D not certain. Germline CDR1 and CDR2: LNHDA and SQIVND (reference sequence). The CDR3 has 12 amino acids. V was cut by 3 bases and J by 5 bases, with 7 bases left in between. The CDR3 sequence: CASSIGWTEAFF. The CDR3 coding sequence is TGTGCCAGTAGTATCGGTTGGACTGAAGCTTTCTTT.

This clone was counted between two and nine times. This rearrangement joins TRBV4-3 to TRBJ1-4, with D unclear. The germline V gene encodes CDR1 LGHNA and CDR2 YSLEER. V was pared by 0 bases and J by 0 bases, with 5 bases between. The CDR3 runs 15 residues. The CDR3 nucleotides are TGCGCCAGCAGCCAAGATACAGCAACTAATGAAAAACTGTTTTTT. This codes for CASSQDTATNEKLFF.

The J gene is TRBJ2-1, the V gene TRBV29-1; the D is unclear. This CDR3 is 10 amino acids long. The ends were cut back, 2 bases at V and 7 bases at J, with 3 bases in the middle. Germline CDR1 and CDR2: SQVTM and ANQGSEA. CDR3 in amino acids: CSVEPNEQFF. The CDR3 DNA follows: TGCAGCGTTGAACCAAATGAGCAGTTCTTC.

J is TRBJ2-7 and V is TRBV19; 8 positions match TRBD1. The CDR3 is 13 amino acids. Germline-derived CDR1 and CDR2 are LNHDA and SQIVND (reference sequence). Losses at the gene ends were 6 bases for V and 2 bases for J; bases not matched to a gene: 3. CDR3 sequence (DNA): TGTGCCAGTAGCAACAGGGGGGCCTACGAGCAGTACTTC. Residues: CASSNRGAYEQYF.